The subject of this entry is one TCR beta chain. Within its sample, this clone is large (0.1 to 1%). This clone's antigen is unknown. The record has no base qualities; no much larger clone is one base away. To prepare the library, the immunoSEQ multiplex PCR assay was applied. Drawn from immuneACCESS, this table holds only the in-frame rearrangements with V and J called that TCRdb kept. Clones are partly lost; checked studies trace under half to an unresolved V gene and leave the rest unexplained. Counted in this sample were about 120,000 clones; 85% to 90% of them appeared once. The top ten hold 5.5% to 7% of the sample. Here V drops 5 bases and J drops 4 bases, and the junction holds 6 bases not matched to any gene. Per the germline V gene, MNHEY is the CDR1 and SVGAGI is the CDR2. From the cysteine through the phenylalanine, the CDR3 covers 15 amino acids. The sequence is cut down to CDR3 DNA, 45 bases in frame from base 1.

These data originate in a study of radiotherapy plus CTLA-4 blockade in lung cancer (dated by TCRdb to 2017 to 2018). As for the study more broadly: Objective responses occurred in more than 15% of enrolled patients, and less than 35% achieved disease control. Study-level results and caveats: The strongest predictors of response were reported to be early dynamic shifts in blood T cell clones along with a rise in serum interferon-beta following radiation. After treatment with radiotherapy and ipilimumab, TCR clones that originated in tumors expanded in peripheral blood.

The study evaluated CTLA-4 blockade (ipilimumab) given together with focal radiation therapy in patients who had chemo-refractory metastatic non-small-cell lung cancer. The rearranged chain carries TRBV6-5 and TRBJ2-5; TRBD2 lines up with 11 middle nucleotides. This TCR came from a human donor with non-small cell lung cancer that progressed on radiotherapy plus ipilimumab. The material sequenced was peripheral blood, taken from a patient treated with radiotherapy plus ipilimumab. The encoded CDR3 is CASSAIAGGPETQYF. The bases are TGTGCCAGCAGTGCTATAGCGGGAGGGCCAGAGACCCAGTACTTC.